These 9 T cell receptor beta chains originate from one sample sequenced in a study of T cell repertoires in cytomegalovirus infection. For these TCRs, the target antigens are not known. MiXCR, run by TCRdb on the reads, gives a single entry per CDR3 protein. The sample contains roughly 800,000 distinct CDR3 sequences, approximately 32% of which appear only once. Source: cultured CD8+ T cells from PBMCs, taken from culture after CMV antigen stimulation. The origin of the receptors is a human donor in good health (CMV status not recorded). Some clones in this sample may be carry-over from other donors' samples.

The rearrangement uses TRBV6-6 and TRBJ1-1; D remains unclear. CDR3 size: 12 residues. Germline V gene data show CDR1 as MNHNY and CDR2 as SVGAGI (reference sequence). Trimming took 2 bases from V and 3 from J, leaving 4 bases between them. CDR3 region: CASSYTYTEAFF. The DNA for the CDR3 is TGTGCCAGCAGTTACACTTACACTGAAGCTTTCTTT.

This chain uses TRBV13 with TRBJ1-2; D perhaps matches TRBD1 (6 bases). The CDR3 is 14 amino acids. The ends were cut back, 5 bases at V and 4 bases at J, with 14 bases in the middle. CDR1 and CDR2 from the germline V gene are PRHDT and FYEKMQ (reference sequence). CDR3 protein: CASSPRGGAYGYTF. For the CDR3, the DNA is TGTGCCAGCAGCCCCCGGGGGGGGGCCTATGGCTACACCTTC.

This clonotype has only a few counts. The CDR3, as DNA: TGTGCCAGCAGCTTTGGTCCGGACATATCCTACGAGCAGTACTTC. Encoded protein: CASSFGPDISYEQYF. J is TRBJ2-7 and V is TRBV7-9; a possible D gene is TRBD1 (5 bases). The V end lost 3 bases, the J end lost 1 base, and 13 bases lay between the germline ends. This CDR3 has 15 residues. Germline loops: CDR1 SEHNR, CDR2 FQNEAQ (reference sequence).

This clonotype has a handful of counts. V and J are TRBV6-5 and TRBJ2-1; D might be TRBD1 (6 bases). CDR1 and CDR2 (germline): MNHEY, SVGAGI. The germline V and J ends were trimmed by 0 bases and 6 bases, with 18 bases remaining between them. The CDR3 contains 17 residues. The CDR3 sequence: CASSYSQNWNRANEQFF. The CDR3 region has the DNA TGTGCCAGCAGTTACTCCCAAAACTGGAACAGGGCCAATGAGCAGTTCTTC.

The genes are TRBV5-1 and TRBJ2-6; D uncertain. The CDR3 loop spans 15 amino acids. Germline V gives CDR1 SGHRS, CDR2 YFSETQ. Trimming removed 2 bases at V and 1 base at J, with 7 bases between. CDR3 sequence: CASSFWGSGANVLTF. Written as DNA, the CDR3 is TGCGCCAGCAGCTTTTGGGGATCTGGGGCCAACGTCCTGACTTTC.

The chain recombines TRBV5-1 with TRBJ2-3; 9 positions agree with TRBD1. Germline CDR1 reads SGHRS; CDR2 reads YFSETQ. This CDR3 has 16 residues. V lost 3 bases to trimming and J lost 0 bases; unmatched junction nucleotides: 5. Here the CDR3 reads CASSYRTGASTDTQYF. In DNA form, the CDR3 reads TGCGCCAGCAGCTACAGGACAGGGGCTAGCACAGATACGCAGTATTTT.

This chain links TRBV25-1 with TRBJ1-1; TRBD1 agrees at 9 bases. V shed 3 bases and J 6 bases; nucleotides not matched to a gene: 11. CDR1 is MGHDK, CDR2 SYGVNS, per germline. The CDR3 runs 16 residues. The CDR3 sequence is CASSDFFTGGEAEAFF. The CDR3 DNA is TGTGCCAGCAGTGACTTCTTTACAGGGGGCGAGGCTGAAGCTTTCTTT.

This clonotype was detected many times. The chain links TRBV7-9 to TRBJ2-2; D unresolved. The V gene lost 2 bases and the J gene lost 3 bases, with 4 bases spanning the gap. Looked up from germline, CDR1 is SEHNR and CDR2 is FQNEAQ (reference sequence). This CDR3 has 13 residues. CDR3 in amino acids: CASSLRYTGELFF. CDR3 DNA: TGTGCCAGCAGCTTAAGGTACACCGGGGAGCTGTTTTTT. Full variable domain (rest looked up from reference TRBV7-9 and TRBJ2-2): DTGVSQNPRHKITKRGQNVTFRCDPISEHNRLYWYRQTLGQGPEFLTYFQNEAQLEKSRLLSDRFSAERPKGSFSTLEIQRTEQGDSAMYLCASSLRYTGELFFGEGSRLTVL.

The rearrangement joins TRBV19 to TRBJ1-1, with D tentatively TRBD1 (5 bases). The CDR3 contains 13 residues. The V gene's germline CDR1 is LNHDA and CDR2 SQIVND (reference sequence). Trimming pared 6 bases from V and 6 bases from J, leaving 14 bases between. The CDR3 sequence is CASRQRGVAEAFF. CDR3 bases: TGTGCCAGTAGACAGCGGGGGGTCGCTGAAGCTTTCTTT.